The present TCR beta chain was sequenced within a study of cytomegalovirus exposure and HLA in healthy donors (dated by TCRdb to 2015 to 2018). The study in broad terms: In an earlier analysis of some 550 of the donors, 250 to 350 Gb of sequence data and some 100 million unique TCR beta sequences from roughly 200 million T cells were reported. Approximately 310 gigabases of sequencing data and approximately 92 million unique TCR sequences made up an early release that covered approximately 700 HLA-typed donors. The genetic ancestry cluster associated with self-reported Caucasian donors included over 65% of the roughly 400 genotyped donors. The study was designed to test whether signatures of past pathogen exposure could be identified by cataloging public T cell receptors. The study used immunosequencing to profile the T cell repertoires of approximately 650 subjects and linked those repertoires to cytomegalovirus serostatus. Besides the first cohort of around 670 subjects, a separate validation cohort made up of about 120 different subjects was used. High-throughput TCR immunosequencing, statistical association of individual TCRs with disease status, and machine learning were combined to predict cytomegalovirus infection status. To study patterns of TCR occurrence, a later analysis re-analyzed previously published TCR beta repertoires from around 670 donors and added high-resolution HLA genotyping. The later analysis used no new phenotypic data to find candidate immune exposures, relying instead on TCR beta sequences and their occurrence across donors. An earlier analysis of 450 to 750 of the donors used high-throughput TCR beta sequencing to judge whether each TCR beta V gene segment behaved as functional or pseudogenic. Donor age, sex, ethnicity and CMV serostatus were compiled alongside the repertoire data. In a later genetic analysis, genome-wide SNP genotypes for about 65% of the roughly 670 donors were used, and that subset was treated as a discovery cohort. All discovery cohort repertoires had been generated using a single sequencing platform. HLA typing covered class I and class II loci at four-digit resolution. The number of typed donors differed by locus: roughly 629-640 for A, B, C, DRB1 and DQB1; roughly 510 for DQA1; roughly 600 for DPA1; and about 450 for DPB1. Four or five DR-DQ haplotypes were treated as single units for association and clustering because of strong linkage in the cohort. Among roughly 370 genotyped donors of the cohort, an average of about 240,000 unique TCR beta nucleotide sequences were sequenced per donor, roughly a sixth of them non-productive.

At the junction V is shortened by 9 bases and J by 0 bases, with 15 bases in between. The CDR1 and CDR2 encoded by the germline V gene are SGHRS and YFSETQ. The CDR3 has 14 amino acids, counting the end cysteine and phenylalanine. Of all the DNA, just the CDR3 is kept, 42 bases in frame from base 1. A remark on this clone: What this receptor recognizes is not known. Base quality data are lacking; no much larger clone is found one base away.

Findings and caveats that apply to the study as a whole: A later genetic analysis associated a missense DCLRE1C variant with V-gene and J-gene trimming of TCR beta chains, and an independent cohort replicated the association. In both the original and validation cohorts, the classifier was reported to diagnose cytomegalovirus status with high specificity and sensitivity. Some IMGT-functional V segments, including TRBV6-2 and TRBV6-3, could not be distinguished by the 87-base-pair reads and were therefore excluded. In an earlier analysis of about 550 of the donors, most TCR beta V segments were observed in productive rearrangements about 90% or about 30% of the time, broadly matching IMGT annotations. The earlier analysis of almost 600 of the donors excluded over 15 rarely observed V segments, including chromosome 9 orphons, because counts were too low. Linkage disequilibrium might explain the correlated functional status among segregating V segments, but an unknown experimental factor could not be ruled out. According to a later analysis, most CMV-associated TCR beta chains appeared to be HLA-restricted, and the HLA associations seemed to be driven largely by CMV exposure. In a later analysis, TCR association rates were found to vary across HLA loci, with the most associated TCRs seen for DRB1 alleles and the fewest for HLA-C alleles. In this cohort, only TCR beta chains were sequenced, and detectable features were limited by the absence of alpha or paired-chain data. Compared with the 666-donor mean, donors in an Asian-associated ancestry cluster had fewer N-insertions in productive TCRs, according to a later genetic analysis. A further reported finding was that TCR beta sequences accurately predicted the HLA-A and HLA-B alleles for most subjects in the first cohort. Strong co-occurrence of HLA alleles, especially DR and DQ, made assigning TCR associations to individual alleles difficult. A later analysis found that HLA-associated TCR beta chains were more clonally expanded and had lower generation probabilities than equally common non-associated chains. Most TCR sequences were observed very rarely across donors, whereas some public TCRs were present in many individuals. In the study, 164 TCR beta chains were listed as associated with cytomegalovirus. Because some donors lacked HLA typing at each locus, the association tests relied only on the typed subset. A cluster of highly shared sequence variants was judged likely to represent a technical artifact of the sequencing pipeline. Sequencing depth was assumed to be roughly uniform across donors in the presence/absence analyses, though that assumption may not hold. In a later analysis, several top co-occurrence clusters were reported to appear linked to parvovirus B19, influenza, CMV and Epstein-Barr virus. The authors suggested that the approach could potentially be generalized to other disease states and immunological phenotypes. In vitro tests confirmed that a few of the cytomegalovirus-associated TCR beta chains recognize cytomegalovirus antigens. Immune exposure information for the cohort was limited to CMV serostatus. At a false discovery rate of 0.05, a later analysis linked some 18,000 TCR beta sequences to specific HLA alleles.

The library was built by means of the immunoSEQ multiplex PCR assay. The multiplex PCR relied on a mix of 60 forward primers for TCR Vbeta segments and 13 reverse primers for TCR Jbeta segments. A multiplex PCR assay on genomic DNA amplified the CDR3 region of rearranged TCR beta genes. Amplified TCR beta libraries were sequenced as 87-base-pair reads on the Illumina HiSeq System. The original methods were these. Across the roughly 670 repertoires, a later analysis counted approximately 75 million unique TCR beta chains, roughly 11 million of which were shared by at least two donors. A nearest-neighbor algorithm error-corrected the raw reads and collapsed the reads into unique sequences, merging closely related sequences to remove PCR and sequencing errors. Alignment of CDR3 sequences to IMGT reference sequences was used to assign V, D and J gene segments. For a sequence to be retained, a match of at least six nucleotides to both a V gene segment and a J gene segment was required. A rearrangement counted as productive if the CDR3 had no stop codons and remained in frame with V and J, and every other rearrangement counted as non-productive. CDR3 was defined according to IMGT convention as the region running from the second conserved V-encoded cysteine to the conserved J-encoded phenylalanine. Sequences without an unambiguous match to a single V gene segment were excluded from the earlier analysis of a few hundred of the donors. An earlier analysis of some 500 of the donors classified V segments as functional when productive rearrangements were above 56.7% and as segregating when the standard deviation between donors was above 5%. To diagnose cytomegalovirus status from the catalog of TCR beta chain sequences, a statistical classification framework was built. In a later analysis, V and J genes were assigned by comparing TCR nucleotide sequences against IMGT/GENE-DB human TR gene sequences. A later analysis assigned CDR3 sequences and most-parsimonious VDJ recombination scenarios with the TCRdist pipeline. In a later analysis, each TCR beta chain was defined by its CDR3 amino acid sequence together with its V-gene family, and reads without a unique V-gene family were excluded. In a later analysis, some 600 highly shared, low-generation-probability nucleotide sequences were removed to address suspected cross-contamination and a sequencing artifact. In a later analysis, a clonal expansion index was calculated for each public chain from normalized within-repertoire ranks of inferred template counts. In a later analysis, generation probabilities were computed with a VDJ recombination model fitted to out-of-frame rearrangements, and the resulting probabilities were checked against IGoR. In a later analysis, hypergeometric tests were used to score TCR-TCR, TCR-HLA and TCR-CMV co-occurrence, with a repertoire-size bias correction applied to TCR pairs. To estimate false discovery rates, a later analysis permuted the HLA or CMV assignments 20 times. A later analysis grouped co-occurring TCRs with DBSCAN, adding TCRdist sequence similarity when clustering within HLA-allele-positive subsets. Co-occurrence clustering excluded repertoires with fewer than 30,000 or more than 120,000 public chains, plus five with anomalous nucleotide sharing. TCRdb obtained this table from immuneACCESS and retained in-frame rearrangements with V and J assigned. These tables miss some clones; where compared with another copy, unresolved V genes account for less than half of the shortfall, and the remainder is unexplained. V and J calls and clone size follow that table, whereas D and trimming were derived from the DNA. Here the sample has over 95,000 clones; over 75% occur a single time. Jointly, the top ten make up roughly 2.6% of the sample.

The cohort was made up of about 610 healthy bone marrow donors. Cohort members were all nominally healthy when sampled, although unrecorded immune exposures were likely present. The donor was CMV seronegative and belonged to the group of around 350 seronegative cohort members. A peripheral blood sample was collected from each donor, and TCR beta sequencing was performed on peripheral blood mononuclear cells. The Qiagen DNeasy Blood Extraction Kit was used to extract genomic DNA from the blood cell samples. The sequence links TRBV5-1 to TRBJ1-1; the D gene is not confidently resolved. This clonotype was sampled from a woman aged 18-29 years in good health and CMV-seronegative. The sequencing sample was made of PBMCs. CDR3 loop: CATSTGVMNTEAFF. The DNA sequence reads TGCGCCACCTCGACCGGAGTCATGAACACTGAAGCTTTCTTT.